The 17 T cell receptor beta chains in this list originate from one sample, sequenced in a study of T cell clonality in common variable immunodeficiency. Repertoires were generated with immunoSEQ multiplex PCR, while TCRdb's copy carries only in-frame clones and drops some. This sample carries more than 55,000 clones, none of them present only once. Source material: peripheral blood mononuclear cells. Receptors originate from a person aged 18-70 years in good health.

This clone was seen many times. The CDR3 goes on 3 residues after the read ends, and that part is filled in from the germline J gene. The chain carries TRBV5-4 and TRBJ2-3; TRBD2 is a possible D gene (5 bases). The CDR3 is 11 amino acids. The ends were cut back, 4 bases at V and 5 bases at J, with 5 bases in the middle. Germline V gene lookup returns CDR1 SGHNT and CDR2 YYREEE (reference sequence). CDR3 region: CASSEGDTQYF. The CDR3 bases that were read are TGTGCCAGCAGCGAGGGAGATACG. The whole variable domain, remainder taken from reference TRBV5-4 and TRBJ2-3, is ETGVTQSPTHLIKTRGQQVTLRCSSQSGHNTVSWYQQALGQGPQFIFQYYREEENGRGNFPPRFSGLQFPNYSSELNVNALELDDSALYLCASSEGDTQYFGPGTRLTVL.

This clone was observed at least ten times. The sequenced fragment ends 3 residues before the CDR3 boundary, so the rest is inferred from the germline J gene. The chain recombines TRBV20-1 with TRBJ2-3, with 13 positions matching TRBD2. CDR3 length: 14 amino acids. Germline CDR1 DFQATT, CDR2 SNEGSKA (reference sequence). J was trimmed by 2 bases and V by 6 bases; bases with no gene match: 2. The CDR3 loop reads CSAGLAGVTDTQYF. Incomplete CDR3 DNA: TGCAGTGCCGGACTAGCGGGAGTCACAGATACG.

Regarding this clone: The read falls 3 residues short of the CDR3 end, and the missing part is taken from the germline J gene. The J gene is TRBJ2-5, the V gene TRBV7-2; D might be TRBD2 (5 bases). In germline, CDR1 is SGHTA, CDR2 FQGNSA. The CDR3 runs to 15 residues. The germline V and J ends were trimmed by 2 bases and 0 bases, with 10 bases remaining between them. The CDR3 protein is CASSLQTGNQETQYF. The sequenced CDR3 bases are TGTGCCAGCAGCTTACAAACGGGGAACCAAGAGACC.

This clone came up many times. The CDR3 end lies 3 residues beyond the end of the read and is filled in from the germline J gene. The chain recombines TRBV20-1 with TRBJ2-3, with 8 positions matching TRBD2. The germline V gene has CDR1 DFQATT and CDR2 SNEGSKA (reference sequence). The CDR3 runs to 14 residues. The junction had 2 bases not matched to a gene; V was cut back by 1 base and J by 2 bases. The CDR3 protein is CSARGTSFTDTQYF. The part of the CDR3 DNA that was read is TGCAGTGCTAGAGGGACTAGCTTCACAGATACG.

This clone was recorded many times. The CDR3 goes on 3 residues after the read ends, and that part is filled in from the germline J gene. The chain links TRBV20-1 to TRBJ1-5; no firm D call. The CDR3 consists of 15 residues. Germline CDR1 is DFQATT and CDR2 is SNEGSKA (reference sequence). Trimming removed 6 bases from V and 1 base from J, with 16 bases in between. CDR3 in amino acids: CSATSPGISNQPQHF. The CDR3 bases that were read are TGCAGTGCAACAAGTCCAGGTATAAGCAATCAGCCC.

This clone was observed many times. From the germline J gene comes the end of the CDR3, since the read stops 3 residues before it. The chain employs TRBV5-6 and TRBJ1-2; 10 nucleotides match TRBD1. The junction had 6 bases not matched to a gene; V was cut back by 0 bases and J by 7 bases. CDR1 and CDR2 from the germline V gene are SGHDT and YYEEEE. The CDR3 length is 15 residues. Partial CDR3 DNA: TGTGCCAGCAGCTTGGGCGGGACAGGGGTCCTTGGC. It specifies CASSLGGTGVLG. In full, the CDR3 is CASSLGGTGVLGYTF.

This clone was recorded many times. Sequencing ends 3 residues short of the CDR3 end; the germline J gene provides the rest. The chain combines TRBV20-1 with TRBJ1-5; D call uncertain. There are 15 residues in the CDR3. V lost 0 bases, J lost 3 bases, and 12 bases lay in between. The germline V gene encodes CDR1 DFQATT and CDR2 SNEGSKA (reference sequence). The part of the CDR3 DNA that was read is TGCAGTGCTAGAGAGAGACAACCTACCAATCAGCCC. Translating gives CSARERQPTNQP. The whole CDR3 sequence reads CSARERQPTNQPQHF.

This clone was counted ten times or more. The CDR3 end is not reached by the read, which stops 3 residues before it; the germline J gene fills it in. The identical CDR3 is also encoded by other nucleotide sequences in the sample. The chain links TRBV5-1 to TRBJ1-3, with D uncertain. V lost 1 base and J 3 bases, leaving 11 bases between the germline ends. CDR3 length: 15 residues. The germline gives CDR1 SGHRS, CDR2 YFSETQ. The CDR3: CASSLLGDFGNTIYF. The DNA read from the CDR3 is TGCGCCAGCAGCTTGCTCGGGGATTTTGGAAACACC.

This clone was seen repeatedly, ten times or more. With the read ending 3 residues before the CDR3 end, the germline J gene is used to fill in that end. The chain has TRBV19 and TRBJ1-1; no firm D call. The CDR3 is 13 residues long. V lost 5 bases and J lost 3, with 10 bases in between. Germline CDR1 LNHDA, CDR2 SQIVND (reference sequence). CDR3 loop: CASSFIRYTEAFF. The part of the CDR3 DNA that was read is TGTGCCAGTAGTTTTATCCGGTACACTGAA.

In this sample, this clone turned up many times. Read coverage stops 3 residues before the CDR3 terminus; the germline J gene supplies the remainder. This rearrangement joins TRBV7-2 to TRBJ2-3; TRBD2 agrees at 13 bases. There are 15 residues in the CDR3. The germline V gene has CDR1 SGHTA and CDR2 FQGNSA. V lost 5 bases, J lost 8 bases, and 7 bases stayed unmatched. CDR3 amino acids: CASSLTSGGQGTQYF. The part of the CDR3 DNA that was read is TGTGCCAGCAGCCTGACTAGCGGGGGGCAAGGTACG.

This clone has ten or more counts. Read coverage stops 3 residues before the CDR3 terminus; the germline J gene supplies the remainder. J is TRBJ2-7 and V is TRBV4-1; TRBD1 might be the D (5 bases). Germline CDR1 is MGHRA and CDR2 is YSYEKL. The CDR3 runs to 14 residues. V dropped 2 bases and J dropped 3 bases, with 11 bases sitting between them. The CDR3 DNA, read in part, is TGCGCCAGCAGCCAAAACAGGCCGTACTACGAG. As protein: CASSQNRPYYE. Given in full, the CDR3 is CASSQNRPYYEQYF.

In this sample, this clone turned up many times. The read ends 3 residues early relative to the CDR3; the germline J gene fills the gap. The chain carries TRBV14 and TRBJ1-1; 7 bases are a match to TRBD1. V was pared by 4 bases and J by 0 bases, with 2 bases of the junction left unmatched. Germline V gene lookup returns CDR1 SGHDN and CDR2 FVKESK. The CDR3 has 14 residues. The CDR3 here is CASSPGGMNTEAFF. CDR3 DNA (partial): TGTGCCAGCAGCCCAGGGGGGATGAACACTGAA.

The sample holds many counts of this clone. The covered CDR3 bases are TGCAGTGCTAGAGACGGGACTAGGCCCTACAATGAG. Its translation is CSARDGTRPYNE. The full CDR3 is CSARDGTRPYNEQFF. This rearrangement joins TRBV20-1 to TRBJ2-1; 8 bases are shared with TRBD2. The missing CDR3 end, 3 residues past where the read stops, is filled in from the germline J gene. This CDR3 has 15 residues. In germline, CDR1 is DFQATT, CDR2 SNEGSKA (reference sequence). The V gene end was trimmed by 0 bases and the J gene end by 2 bases; junction bases not matched to a gene: 3.

This clone was counted a few times. The covered CDR3 bases are TGTGCCAGTAGTACCTTCCTGGCTCTGAGCAATCAGCCC. Its protein is CASSTFLALSNQP. The entire CDR3 protein reads CASSTFLALSNQPQHF. The rearrangement links TRBV19 to TRBJ1-5; no clear D gene. The read finishes 3 residues shy of the CDR3 end, and the germline J gene is used to complete it. This CDR3 spans 16 amino acids. In germline, CDR1 is LNHDA, CDR2 SQIVND (reference sequence). The ends were cut back, 4 bases at V and 1 base at J, with 14 bases in the middle.

A note on this clone: The read ends 3 residues before the CDR3 terminus; that terminus is restored from the germline J gene. This chain uses TRBV19 with TRBJ2-1, with 7 bases identical to TRBD2. V dropped 7 bases and J dropped 0; count of bases not matched to a gene: 6. Germline CDR1 LNHDA, CDR2 SQIVND (reference sequence). This CDR3 has 15 residues. CDR3 DNA, as far as it was read: TGTGCCAGTACCCGCGGGGGTAGCTCCTACAATGAG. Protein: CASTRGGSSYNE. The CDR3 as a whole reads CASTRGGSSYNEQFF.

There are many counts of this clone. The read comes to an end 3 residues before the CDR3 does, leaving the germline J gene to fill in the end. The chain has TRBV20-1 and TRBJ2-2; a possible D gene is TRBD2 (6 bases). There are 16 residues in the CDR3. V gave up 3 bases and J gave up 1 base, with 15 bases separating them. Germline V lookup: CDR1 DFQATT, CDR2 SNEGSKA (reference sequence). CDR3 protein: CSARLRRGLNTGELFF. The part of the CDR3 DNA that was read is TGCAGTGCTAGGCTCAGGAGGGGATTGAACACCGGGGAG.

There are many counts of this clone. The CDR3 is cut off 3 residues early in the read; its end comes from the germline J gene. Other DNA sequences in the same sample also yield this CDR3. J is TRBJ1-1 and V is TRBV30, with D perhaps matching TRBD1 (5 bases). Germline CDR1 reads GTSNPN; CDR2 reads SVGIG (reference sequence). V was cut by 0 bases and J by 1 base, with 6 bases left in between. This CDR3 has 13 amino acids. The sequenced CDR3 bases are TGTGCCTGGAGTGTAGACAGGAACACTGAA. Translating it yields CAWSVDRNTE. The whole CDR3 reads CAWSVDRNTEAFF.